This is a list of T cell receptor beta chains from one sample in a study of vaccination effects on CD4 cells after COVID-19. Antigens of these TCRs are unknown. The method was immunoSEQ multiplex PCR; TCRdb's version includes in-frame clones alone and lacks a portion of them. The repertoire holds about 57,000 clones, with around 84% as singletons. The sample in question was CD4+ T cells from PBMCs cultured without peptide, obtained after COVID-19 vaccination. The receptors here all came from a human donor who received a COVID-19 vaccine. Each CDR3 is given with its conserved first and last residue. A D gene is named only where the DNA matches it firmly. For some rows the clone size is stated as once, few or many, or as a class when expanded; others skip it.

D	size	V	J	CDR3	DNA
-	-	TRBV4-2	TRBJ1-2	CASSQGPGYGYTF	TGTGCCAGCAGCCAAGGGCCGGGGTATGGCTACACCTTC
-	-	TRBV7-9	TRBJ1-1	CASSYGQPHTEAFF	TGTGCCAGCAGCTACGGACAGCCCCACACTGAAGCTTTCTTT
TRBD1	-	TRBV28	TRBJ2-7	CASSRSPTGVYEQYF	TGTGCCAGCAGCCGCAGCCCCACAGGGGTTTACGAGCAGTACTTC
TRBD1	-	TRBV4-3	TRBJ1-1	CASSQETGGGSTEAFF	TGCGCCAGCAGCCAAGAGACAGGGGGAGGATCCACTGAAGCTTTCTTT
-	-	TRBV6-1	TRBJ2-7	CASSEPGTKQYF	TGTGCCAGCAGTGAACCCGGGACGAAGCAGTACTTC
-	-	TRBV24-1	TRBJ2-1	CATSSTTGTSYNEQFF	TGTGCCACCAGCTCGACAACAGGGACATCCTACAATGAGCAGTTCTTC
-	-	TRBV5-5	TRBJ1-2	CASSLWAGDYGYTF	TGTGCCAGCAGCTTGTGGGCAGGGGACTATGGCTACACCTTC
TRBD2	-	TRBV7-2	TRBJ2-3	CASSYPGTSKRADTQYF	TGTGCCAGCAGCTATCCCGGGACTAGTAAGCGCGCAGATACGCAGTATTTT
TRBD1	few	TRBV27	TRBJ1-6	CASSITGDSPLHF	TGTGCCAGCAGTATAACAGGGGACTCACCCCTCCACTTT
TRBD1	medium-sized	TRBV3-1/TRBV3-2	TRBJ1-1	CASSHGQANTEAFF	TGTGCCAGCAGCCACGGACAGGCGAACACTGAAGCTTTCTTT
TRBD1	-	TRBV7-2	TRBJ1-2	CASSPDRGYGYTF	TGTGCCAGCAGCCCAGACAGGGGCTATGGCTACACCTTC
TRBD2	-	TRBV4-3	TRBJ2-7	CASSQHQLAGGYEQYF	TGCGCCAGCAGCCAGCATCAACTAGCGGGGGGCTACGAGCAGTACTTC
-	-	TRBV9	TRBJ1-2	CASSVVRTCTF	TGTGCCAGCAGCGTAGTTAGGACATGTACCTTC
TRBD1	-	TRBV28	TRBJ1-1	CASSLQGAGKNTEAFF	TGTGCCAGCAGTTTACAGGGGGCGGGGAAGAACACTGAAGCTTTCTTT
TRBD1	-	TRBV19	TRBJ2-5	CASSIRFRQGRAYQETQYF	TGTGCCAGTAGTATTAGGTTTCGACAGGGACGAGCGTACCAAGAGACCCAGTACTTC
TRBD2	once	TRBV5-1	TRBJ2-5	CASSLVAGGPQETQYF	TGCGCCAGCAGCTTAGTAGCGGGAGGGCCCCAAGAGACCCAGTACTTC
-	-	TRBV29-1	TRBJ1-1	CSVESWRGGNTEAFF	TGCAGCGTTGAAAGTTGGCGCGGGGGTAACACTGAAGCTTTCTTT
-	-	TRBV2	TRBJ2-7	CASSYSTDSYEQYF	TGTGCCAGCAGTTATTCGACAGATTCCTACGAGCAGTACTTC
TRBD1	-	TRBV5-6	TRBJ1-2	CASSQWGQGFYGYTF	TGTGCCAGCAGCCAGTGGGGACAGGGTTTCTATGGCTACACCTTC
-	-	TRBV9	TRBJ2-5	CASSVGTQETQYF	TGTGCCAGCAGCGTTGGGACGCAAGAGACCCAGTACTTC
-	-	TRBV19	TRBJ2-7	CASSIPGSYEQYF	TGTGCCAGTAGTATCCCTGGGTCCTACGAGCAGTACTTC
-	-	TRBV2	TRBJ2-3	CASSEAQLGGTDTQYF	TGTGCCAGCAGTGAAGCGCAACTAGGCGGCACAGATACGCAGTATTTT